These 20 T cell receptor beta chains share one sample of origin, sequenced in a study of CD8 T cells in ankylosing spondylitis. TCRdb redid the calling of the 5' RACE reads with MiXCR, one entry per CDR3 protein. Altogether about 240,000 distinct CDR3 sequences are present, roughly 8.6% being singletons, with the ten largest covering under 7.5%. Sequenced sample: blood, either unsorted or a sorted T cell fraction (not recorded which). The receptor set was obtained from a male donor with ankylosing spondylitis or in good health (not recorded which).

This clonotype showed up just a few times. CDR3 sequence reads: CASSYSRGPYEQYF. The CDR3, as DNA: TGTGCCAGCAGTTACAGCAGGGGGCCCTACGAGCAGTACTTC. This chain joins TRBV6-5 and TRBJ2-7; 8 nucleotides match TRBD1. Germline values: CDR1 MNHEY, CDR2 SVGAGI. This CDR3 is 14 amino acids long. V dropped 2 bases and J dropped 2; count of bases not matched to a gene: 2.

This clonotype came up many times. The V gene is TRBV20-1, the J gene TRBJ2-3, with a possible D match to TRBD2 (6 bases). The CDR3 covers 14 residues. Per germline, CDR1 DFQATT and CDR2 SNEGSKA (reference sequence). With 1 base removed from V and 2 bases from J, the gap between germline ends came to 10 bases. The CDR3 DNA sequence: TGCAGTGCTAGAGGGGAGGACAACACAGATACGCAGTATTTT. It yields the protein CSARGEDNTDTQYF.

This clonotype has ten or more counts. The chain combines TRBV30 with TRBJ1-2; D remains ambiguous. The CDR3 covers 11 residues. The germline V gene encodes CDR1 GTSNPN and CDR2 SVGIG (reference sequence). The V gene lost 8 bases and the J gene lost 4 bases, with 11 bases spanning the gap. Here the CDR3 reads CARGGSYGYTF. The CDR3 DNA follows: TGTGCCCGCGGTGGGTCCTATGGCTACACCTTC.

This clonotype was recorded at least ten times. This chain connects TRBV20-1 to TRBJ2-1, with 9 bases matching TRBD1. Unmatched junction bases numbered 6, after V lost 5 bases and J lost 10 bases. CDR3 length equals 12 residues. Germline loops: CDR1 DFQATT, CDR2 SNEGSKA (reference sequence). CDR3 sequence: CSASQGAGEQFF. CDR3 coding DNA: TGCAGTGCTTCACAGGGGGCTGGGGAGCAGTTCTTC.

This clonotype was counted many times. V is TRBV20-1 and J is TRBJ1-1; possible D gene TRBD1, 5 bases. V was clipped by 1 base and J by 1 base, with 10 bases between them. Germline CDR1 reads DFQATT; CDR2 reads SNEGSKA (reference sequence). The CDR3 runs to 14 residues. The CDR3 reads CSARAYTGNTEAFF. The DNA of the CDR3 is TGCAGTGCTAGAGCCTATACAGGGAACACTGAAGCTTTCTTT.

This clonotype was observed many times. The V and J genes are TRBV6-1 and TRBJ1-1; 10 bases fit TRBD1. Germline V lookup: CDR1 MNHNS, CDR2 SASEGT. Trimming removed 6 bases from V and 1 base from J; junction bases left unmatched: 2. The CDR3 has 14 amino acids. The CDR3 sequence: CASRTGGQNTEAFF. DNA for the CDR3: TGTGCCAGCAGGACAGGGGGCCAGAACACTGAAGCTTTCTTT.

The rearrangement joins TRBV4-2 to TRBJ1-2, with TRBD1 matching 10 bases. The V and J ends lost 0 bases and 4 bases, in that order; junction bases with no gene match: 2. CDR3 length: 15 amino acids. From germline, CDR1 is LGHNA and CDR2 YNFKEQ. The CDR3 loop is CASSQDRDRGYGYTF. Here the CDR3 DNA reads TGTGCCAGCAGCCAAGATAGGGACAGGGGCTATGGCTACACCTTC.

V gene TRBV5-6 combines with J gene TRBJ1-4; the match to TRBD1 covers 9 bases. Germline V lookup: CDR1 SGHDT, CDR2 YYEEEE. This CDR3 is built from 16 residues. J was trimmed by 7 bases and V by 4 bases; bases with no gene match: 11. CDR3 DNA sequence: TGTGCCAGCAGCCCCACTCCGGGACAGGGCAGTGAAAAACTGTTTTTT. Translated, it gives CASSPTPGQGSEKLFF.

As for this clonotype: This sequence may be a read error, since a much larger clone differs from it by one base. The J gene is TRBJ1-4, the V gene TRBV10-3; 8 positions match TRBD1. Germline V gene lookup returns CDR1 ENHRY and CDR2 SYGVKD. The CDR3 length is 14 residues. V shed 10 bases, J shed 7 bases, and the junction held 11 bases outside the gene matches. The CDR3 sequence is CATGKDREIEKLFF. The DNA of the CDR3 is TGTGCCACGGGCAAGGACAGGGAAATTGAAAAACTGTTTTTT.

This chain links TRBV23-1 with TRBJ2-7; tentatively, D is TRBD2 (6 bases). TRBV23-1 is treated as an ORF (open reading frame) with a function not yet certain. V was trimmed by 6 bases and J by 5 bases, leaving 20 bases between them. This CDR3 spans 15 amino acids. CDR3 sequence: CASRGWRGLSHEQYF. The CDR3 coding sequence is TGCGCCAGCAGGGGGTGGAGGGGACTCAGCCACGAGCAGTACTTC.

There are many counts of this clonotype. The V gene is TRBV20-1, the J gene TRBJ2-1; D not certain. Trimming cost V 3 bases and J 4 bases, with 7 bases left between them. Germline CDR1 and CDR2: DFQATT and SNEGSKA (reference sequence). The CDR3 consists of 12 residues. The CDR3 sequence: CSASNRYNEQFF. The CDR3 nucleotides read TGCAGTGCTAGTAACAGATACAATGAGCAGTTCTTC.

This clonotype was recorded at least ten times. The V gene is TRBV5-1, the J gene TRBJ2-2; no clear D gene. V lost 3 bases to trimming and J lost 0 bases, with 3 bases between them. The CDR3 totals 13 residues. Germline V gives CDR1 SGHRS, CDR2 YFSETQ. The CDR3 region is CASSWTNTGELFF. The CDR3 DNA reads as TGCGCCAGCAGCTGGACGAACACCGGGGAGCTGTTTTTT.

This clonotype appeared many times. The chain recombines TRBV6-5 with TRBJ2-1; 12 positions match TRBD2. CDR3 length equals 15 residues. Trimming cost V 8 bases and J 5 bases; bases outside gene matches: 7. The V gene's germline CDR1 is MNHEY and CDR2 SVGAGI. CDR3 DNA sequence: TGTGCCAGCGTTCGACTAGCGGGGGATAACAATGAGCAGTTCTTC. Its protein product is CASVRLAGDNNEQFF.

In its sample, this clonotype was seen many times. The gene calls are TRBV7-8 and TRBJ2-5; 9 nucleotides agree with TRBD1. The trim removed 5 bases at V and 1 base at J, leaving 8 bases unmatched. The length of the CDR3 is 16 residues. The germline V gene has CDR1 SGHVS and CDR2 FQNEAQ. CDR3 loop: CASSLLGQGVQETQYF. The CDR3 DNA sequence: TGTGCCAGCAGCCTATTGGGACAGGGCGTCCAAGAGACCCAGTACTTC.

This clonotype came up many times. The chain joins TRBV30 to TRBJ2-3; D not certain. The V and J ends lost 2 bases and 2 bases respectively, with 8 bases between them. Germline loops: CDR1 GTSNPN, CDR2 SVGIG (reference sequence). This CDR3 region has 13 residues. The CDR3: CAWSQQSTDTQYF. CDR3 DNA: TGTGCCTGGAGTCAACAGTCCACAGATACGCAGTATTTT. Full variable domain (missing parts from reference TRBV30 and TRBJ2-3): SQTIHQWPATLVQPVGSPLSLECTVEGTSNPNLYWYRQAAGRGLQLLFYSVGIGQISSEVPQNLSASRPQDRQFILSSKKLLLSDSGFYLCAWSQQSTDTQYFGPGTRLTVL.

This rearrangement joins TRBV4-3 to TRBJ2-2; D is tentatively TRBD1 or TRBD2 (5 bases each). This CDR3 contains 16 residues. CDR1 and CDR2 (germline): LGHNA, YSLEER. V was cut by 0 bases and J by 2 bases, with 10 bases left in between. This chain's CDR3 is CASSQDSRGNTGELFF. CDR3 DNA sequence: TGCGCCAGCAGCCAAGATTCGAGGGGAAACACCGGGGAGCTGTTTTTT.

Many counts were recorded for this clonotype. The V and J genes are TRBV7-3 and TRBJ1-2; no definite D call. Between the trimmed V and J ends, which lost 6 bases and 4 bases, there was a span of 18 bases. Germline V CDR1 and CDR2: SGHTA, FQGTGA. The CDR3 spans 15 residues. CDR3 DNA sequence: TGTGCCAGCAGTCCATCTCCGGGCGACTTCTATGGCTACACCTTC. Its protein is CASSPSPGDFYGYTF.

Ten or more counts support this clonotype. The rearrangement uses TRBV29-1 and TRBJ2-1; D is ambiguous. There are 15 residues in the CDR3. Germline V gene data show CDR1 as SQVTM and CDR2 as ANQGSEA. Trimming left V 7 bases short and J 4 bases short, with 20 bases between. In nucleotides, the CDR3 is TGCAGCGCCGTCTCGGCCCAACTCCGATACAATGAGCAGTTCTTC. This translates into CSAVSAQLRYNEQFF.

This clonotype was observed at least ten times. The J gene is TRBJ1-2, the V gene TRBV5-5, with TRBD1 matching 10 bases. Germline CDR1 and CDR2: SGHKS and YYEKEE (reference sequence). The CDR3 totals 13 residues. V was clipped by 3 bases and J by 6 bases; unmatched bases: 2. CDR3 region: CASSSTGGDGYTF. The CDR3 DNA is TGTGCCAGCAGCTCGACAGGGGGCGATGGCTACACCTTC.

This clonotype was observed many times. The J gene is TRBJ1-2, the V gene TRBV7-9; 8 bases agree with TRBD1. There are 15 residues in the CDR3. In germline, CDR1 is SEHNR, CDR2 FQNEAQ (reference sequence). With 5 bases clipped from V and 2 bases from J, the junction kept 7 bases outside the gene matches. The CDR3 reads CASSHAGTGNYGYTF. In nucleotides, the CDR3 is TGTGCCAGCAGCCACGCCGGGACAGGCAACTATGGCTACACCTTC.